This TCR beta chain was observed in a study of T cells after yellow fever vaccination (dated by TCRdb to the late 2010s). Turning to the overall study: Libraries from fractions with low cell numbers were prepared with the SMART-Seq v4 Ultra Low Input RNA kit. To follow T-cell clones before and after primary and booster YFV17D yellow fever vaccination, bulk TCR alpha and beta repertoires were sequenced over time. The cohort comprised two healthy male donors, one aged 18 to 30 and one aged 30 to 39 years. Bulk PBMC replicates and cell subsets were isolated from blood drawn at multiple timepoints before and after both primary and secondary immunization. Summary of the overall study and its limitations: The secondary T-cell response was found to be weaker but faster than the primary response, with a peak reached on day 5 rather than on day 15. Only two donors were included in the study, so the extent to which the findings can be generalized is limited. Because abundant contaminating clonotypes from the bulk population could be contained in FACS-sorted repertoires, computational filtering was required. A small share of clonotypes was detected in both CD4 and CD8 compartments, with the overlap likely arising from convergent recombination. After the booster, most of the clones that had expanded following primary vaccination were detected again (almost 98% of CD4 and roughly nine tenths of CD8), which suggests that memory was broadly maintained.

The treatment or condition label of this sample denotes: live attenuated yellow fever vaccine strain. A standard Ficoll-Paque protocol was used to isolate PBMCs from peripheral blood. Dynabeads CD4 and CD8 positive selection kits were used to isolate the CD4 and CD8 T-cell fractions. TriZol was used to extract RNA from bulk PBMCs, CD4 and CD8 fractions, and dextramer-positive and dextramer-negative fractions. Inclusive of the bounding cysteine and phenylalanine, the CDR3 is 19 residues long. The retained sequence is limited to the CDR3, 57 bases, with the frame set at the first base. The V end loses 6 bases and the J end loses 4 bases, and a stretch of 30 bases separates them. CDR1 SGHAT and CDR2 FQNNGV were looked up in the germline V gene. TCR cDNA was synthesized by 5'RACE template switching, which introduced a universal primer site and unique molecular identifiers. cDNA synthesis was primed from both the TCR alpha and TCR beta constant segments. Two PCR steps were used to amplify libraries, with sample barcodes and sequencing adapters being added in the second step. Sequencing of the libraries was done on either Illumina HiSeq 2500 (2x100 bp) or NovaSeq (2x150 bp). Per the authors' processing: Reads were demultiplexed and collapsed into UMI consensus sequences with MIGEC, and V(D)J alignment was performed with MiXCR. Vaccine-responding clonotypes were identified with edgeR using replicate PBMC samples, with FDR below 0.01 and a log2 fold change above 5 up to day 15 being required. Bulk clonotypes were assigned CD4 or CD8 identity according to which sequenced CD4 or CD8 repertoire held them at higher abundance. The public sequencing data were trimmed at Q25 with fastp and processed into clonotypes with MiXCR by TCRdb, which kept only in-frame beta chains. Each record represents a unique CDR3 protein, reported with the most common genes and DNA among its rows. For this entry, the V and J calls and clone size follow TCRdb and not the study's own pipeline. Counted in this sample were about 240,000 distinct CDR3 sequences; about 7% of them appeared once. Of the sample, approximately 0.85% is held by the ten largest clones.

In its sample, this clonotype was seen many times. Its antigen has not been determined. The sample holds no much larger clone one base away, and base qualities are not on file. The sample here was CD4+ T cells sorted from PBMCs, taken 15 days after the yellow fever booster vaccination. Recombination joined TRBV11-2 with TRBJ2-5; the D region possibly corresponds to TRBD1 (8 bases align). The receptor was derived from a man aged 25-40 years who received the YFV17D yellow fever vaccine. The DNA sequence is as follows: TGTGCCAGCAGTCCAGGACAGGGAGGGAACAAGAAGGGTGGAGAGACCCAGTACTTC. The encoded protein is CASSPGQGGNKKGGETQYF.